Following are 13 T cell receptor beta chains from one sample sequenced in a study of T cells after yellow fever vaccination. TCRdb processed the 5' RACE reads anew with MiXCR; each CDR3 protein has one entry. Here the sample spans about 580,000 distinct CDR3 sequences, about a sixth being singletons. Sequencing was performed on PBMCs, taken 5 to 6 days after the first yellow fever vaccination. These receptors all stem from a man aged 18 to 35 who received the YFV17D yellow fever vaccine.

This clonotype appeared a few times. This chain connects TRBV15 to TRBJ1-3; no clear D gene. The CDR3 sequence is 17 residues long. Germline CDR1 reads LNHNV; CDR2 reads YYDKDF (reference sequence). V was trimmed by 0 bases and J by 0 bases, leaving 12 bases between them. The CDR3 region has the DNA TGTGCCACCAGCAGAGATATACGCAGGAGCTCTGGAAACACCATATATTTT. Amino acid sequence: CATSRDIRRSSGNTIYF.

This clonotype was detected a few times. The chain combines TRBV11-1 with TRBJ1-1; D gene ambiguous. CDR1 is SGHAT and CDR2 is FQDESV in the germline V gene (reference sequence). V was clipped by 3 bases and J by 3 bases, with 11 bases between them. CDR3 length: 14 amino acids. This chain's CDR3 is CASSFSPRYTEAFF. CDR3 nucleotide sequence: TGTGCCAGCAGCTTCTCACCCCGATACACTGAAGCTTTCTTT. The full variable domain, rest sourced from reference TRBV11-1 and TRBJ1-1, is EAEVAQSPRYKITEKSQAVAFWCDPISGHATLYWYRQILGQGPELLVQFQDESVVDDSQLPKDRFSAERLKGVDSTLKIQPAELGDSAMYLCASSFSPRYTEAFFGQGTRLTVV.

The chain couples TRBV7-9 to TRBJ2-2, with a weak D call TRBD1 (5 bases). CDR1 and CDR2 from the germline V gene are SEHNR and FQNEAQ (reference sequence). Trimming took off 6 bases at V and 2 bases at J, with 13 bases between the two ends. The CDR3 contains 15 residues. The CDR3 spells CASRPGHINTGELFF. The DNA for the CDR3 is TGTGCCAGCAGACCCGGACATATCAACACCGGGGAGCTGTTTTTT.

This chain connects TRBV11-1 to TRBJ2-1; 13 bases agree with TRBD2. Germline trimming cut 3 bases from V and 9 bases from J; bases unmatched to any gene: 5. CDR1 and CDR2 (germline): SGHAT, FQDESV (reference sequence). This CDR3 has 15 residues. CDR3 in DNA: TGTGCCAGCAGCTTCGGGACTAGCGGGACAGGTGAGCAGTTCTTC. Protein: CASSFGTSGTGEQFF.

The rearrangement uses TRBV6-1 and TRBJ1-1, with D perhaps matching TRBD1 (6 bases). Trimming pared 7 bases from V and 6 bases from J, leaving 21 bases between. CDR1 MNHNS and CDR2 SASEGT come from the germline V gene. This CDR3 is built from 15 residues. The CDR3, as DNA: TGTGCCAGCACCCCTCGGAGCACAGGGAGGGCTGAAGCTTTCTTT. As protein: CASTPRSTGRAEAFF.

V is TRBV5-5 and J is TRBJ1-6, with D perhaps TRBD1 (5 bases). This CDR3 has 17 residues. The V gene's germline CDR1 is SGHKS and CDR2 YYEKEE (reference sequence). V was shortened by 4 bases and J by 0 bases, with 14 bases between the two germline ends. The DNA for the CDR3 is TGTGCCAGCAGCCTCTCGGGGCCAAGCTCCTATAATTCACCCCTCCACTTT. The encoded protein is CASSLSGPSSYNSPLHF.

This chain links TRBV29-1 with TRBJ1-3, with D maybe TRBD1 (5 bases). V was shortened by 7 bases and J by 2 bases, with 9 bases between the two germline ends. Germline-derived CDR1 and CDR2 are SQVTM and ANQGSEA. This CDR3 spans 12 amino acids. CDR3 sequence reads: CSAGTTGNTIYF. CDR3 DNA sequence: TGCAGCGCTGGGACGACTGGAAACACCATATATTTT.

This chain connects TRBV7-9 to TRBJ2-7; 10 bases map to TRBD1. V was pared by 2 bases and J by 5 bases, with 6 bases of the junction left unmatched. Germline values: CDR1 SEHNR, CDR2 FQNEAQ (reference sequence). The CDR3 has 15 amino acids. CDR3 sequence (DNA): TGTGCCAGCAGCTTACAGGGACAGGGGTTACACGAGCAGTACTTC. Translated, it gives CASSLQGQGLHEQYF.

This clonotype showed up just a few times. V gene TRBV7-9 combines with J gene TRBJ2-4; possibly TRBD1 for D (5 bases). The CDR3 runs to 14 residues. The V end lost 5 bases, the J end lost 9 bases, and 17 bases lay between the germline ends. Germline CDR1 and CDR2: SEHNR and FQNEAQ (reference sequence). The CDR3 DNA is TGTGCCAGCAGCCACCTCCGGCAGGGTGGCATTCAGTACTTC. It yields the protein CASSHLRQGGIQYF.

This clonotype was observed many times. V and J are TRBV7-2 and TRBJ1-4, with TRBD1 matching over 7 bases. V dropped 6 bases and J dropped 8; count of bases not matched to a gene: 9. The germline gives CDR1 SGHTA, CDR2 FQGNSA. The CDR3 runs 14 residues. DNA of the CDR3: TGTGCCAGCAGTTACAGGGGTTTGGACGAAAAACTGTTTTTT. It is translated as CASSYRGLDEKLFF.

V and J are TRBV15 and TRBJ1-5; the D gene is possibly TRBD1 (5 bases). The germline gives CDR1 LNHNV, CDR2 YYDKDF (reference sequence). The V gene lost 4 bases and the J gene lost 6 bases, with 10 bases spanning the gap. This CDR3 contains 13 residues. CDR3: CATSTRRGQPQHF. In DNA, the CDR3 is TGTGCCACCAGCACGAGGAGGGGTCAGCCCCAGCATTTT.

V and J are TRBV12-3 or TRBV12-4 and TRBJ2-3, with D possibly matching TRBD1 (6 bases). CDR3 length: 18 amino acids. V gave up 4 bases and J gave up 0 bases, with 20 bases separating them. In nucleotides, the CDR3 is TGTGCCAGCAGTTGGACGATCGGACAGAGTACTAGCACAGATACGCAGTATTTT. The encoded protein is CASSWTIGQSTSTDTQYF.

The table lists this clonotype with many counts. V gene TRBV19 combines with J gene TRBJ1-1; D is ambiguous. Trimming took 6 bases from V and 5 from J, leaving 13 bases between them. This CDR3 contains 13 residues. CDR1 LNHDA and CDR2 SQIVND come from the germline V gene (reference sequence). The CDR3 is CASRQVAMTEAFF. Here the CDR3 DNA reads TGTGCCAGTAGGCAAGTCGCGATGACTGAAGCTTTCTTT.